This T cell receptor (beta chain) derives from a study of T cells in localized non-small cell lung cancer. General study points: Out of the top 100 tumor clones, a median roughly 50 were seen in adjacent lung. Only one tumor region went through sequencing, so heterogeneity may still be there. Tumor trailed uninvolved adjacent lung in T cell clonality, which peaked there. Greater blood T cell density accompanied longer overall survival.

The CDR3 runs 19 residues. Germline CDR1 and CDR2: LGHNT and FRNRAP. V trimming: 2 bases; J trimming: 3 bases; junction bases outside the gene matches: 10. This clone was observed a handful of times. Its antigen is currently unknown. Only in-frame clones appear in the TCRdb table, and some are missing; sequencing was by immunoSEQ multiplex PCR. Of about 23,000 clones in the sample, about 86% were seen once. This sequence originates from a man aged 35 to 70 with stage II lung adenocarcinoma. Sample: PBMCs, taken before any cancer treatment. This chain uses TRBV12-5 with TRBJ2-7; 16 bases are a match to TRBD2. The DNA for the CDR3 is TGTGCTAGTGGTTTGTCCCGGGGACTAGCGGGAGGGCTGAGCTACGAGCAGTACTTC. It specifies CASGLSRGLAGGLSYEQYF.